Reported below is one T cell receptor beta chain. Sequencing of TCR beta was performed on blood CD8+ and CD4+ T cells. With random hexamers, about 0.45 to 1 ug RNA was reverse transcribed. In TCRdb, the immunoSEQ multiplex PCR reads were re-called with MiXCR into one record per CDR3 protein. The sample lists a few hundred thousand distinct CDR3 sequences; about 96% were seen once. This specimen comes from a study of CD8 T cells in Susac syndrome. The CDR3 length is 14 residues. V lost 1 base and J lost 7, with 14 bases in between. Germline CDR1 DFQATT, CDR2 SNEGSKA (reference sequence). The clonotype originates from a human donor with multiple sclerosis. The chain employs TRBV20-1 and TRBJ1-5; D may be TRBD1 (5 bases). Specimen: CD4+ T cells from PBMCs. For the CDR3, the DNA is TGCAGTGCTAGAGGGGGGGGAAGAAGGCAGCCCCAGCATTTT. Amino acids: CSARGGGRRQPQHF.